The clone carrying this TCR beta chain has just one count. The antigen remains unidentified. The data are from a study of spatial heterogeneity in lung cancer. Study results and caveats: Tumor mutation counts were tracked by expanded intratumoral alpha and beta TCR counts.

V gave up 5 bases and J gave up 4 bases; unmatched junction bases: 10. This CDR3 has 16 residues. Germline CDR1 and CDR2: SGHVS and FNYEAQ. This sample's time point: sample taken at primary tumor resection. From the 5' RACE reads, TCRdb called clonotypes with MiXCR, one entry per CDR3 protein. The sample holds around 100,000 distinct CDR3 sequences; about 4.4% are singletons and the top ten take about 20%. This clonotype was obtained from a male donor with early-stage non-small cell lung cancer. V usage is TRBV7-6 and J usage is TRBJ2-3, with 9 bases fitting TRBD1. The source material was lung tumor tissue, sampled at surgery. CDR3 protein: CASSLGTGKSADTQYF. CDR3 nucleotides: TGTGCCAGCAGCCTAGGGACAGGGAAGTCGGCAGATACGCAGTATTTT.